This TCR beta chain was documented in a study of CD4+ T cells in melanoma. The assay was immunoSEQ multiplex PCR, and TCRdb's table has in-frame clones only and misses some. The profile shows under 8,000 clones, less than 75% of them singletons. In this sample, this clone turned up a few times. Its antigen is currently unknown. V gave up 1 base and J gave up 4 bases; unmatched junction bases: 16. Germline CDR1 SEHNR, CDR2 FQNEAQ (reference sequence). CDR3 length equals 18 residues. General study findings and limits: Diverse differentiation states were reported for melanoma neoantigen-specific CD4+ T cells. A reported correlation linked neoantigen-specific CD4+ T cells to CD8+, macrophage and B cell function.

V gene TRBV7-9 combines with J gene TRBJ2-7, with TRBD1 identical over 7 bases. This clonotype originated in a human donor with melanoma. Specimen: cells from a culture (not recorded whether cultured in vitro). CDR3 nucleotide sequence: TGTGCCAGCAGCTTAGGCGAATCCGCGGACAGGCTTAGATACGAGCAGTACTTC. It translates to CASSLGESADRLRYEQYF.